The clone carrying this T cell receptor (beta chain) showed up just once. Its antigen is not known. These data come from a study of identical twins. Findings of the study overall: With beta out-of-frame sequences, excess sharing by twins was weaker. Partial confounding of zero-insertion analyses by invariant MAIT and iNKT cells was possible.

Each CDR3 protein gets one entry after TCRdb re-called the 5' RACE reads with MiXCR. The sample consists of under 500,000 distinct CDR3 sequences, 13% to 15% of them appearing once. CDR3 length: 14 amino acids. Germline V gene lookup returns CDR1 MDHEN and CDR2 SYDVKM. Trimming shortened V by 10 bases and J by 6 bases, and 19 bases separated the two germline ends. The donor group consisted entirely of healthy Caucasians. These data were also reused for a study on yellow fever vaccine responses in identical twins. This second study notes: In identical twins, vaccine T cell responses appeared partly shared and partly individual.

This TCR was sampled from a woman under 30 in good health. The chain has TRBV28 and TRBJ2-1; perhaps D is TRBD1 or TRBD2 (6 bases each). The sequencing input was CD4+ T cells sorted from blood. CDR3 sequence: CATTRGREVNEQFF. CDR3 coding DNA: TGTGCCACCACACGGGGGCGCGAGGTCAATGAGCAGTTCTTC.